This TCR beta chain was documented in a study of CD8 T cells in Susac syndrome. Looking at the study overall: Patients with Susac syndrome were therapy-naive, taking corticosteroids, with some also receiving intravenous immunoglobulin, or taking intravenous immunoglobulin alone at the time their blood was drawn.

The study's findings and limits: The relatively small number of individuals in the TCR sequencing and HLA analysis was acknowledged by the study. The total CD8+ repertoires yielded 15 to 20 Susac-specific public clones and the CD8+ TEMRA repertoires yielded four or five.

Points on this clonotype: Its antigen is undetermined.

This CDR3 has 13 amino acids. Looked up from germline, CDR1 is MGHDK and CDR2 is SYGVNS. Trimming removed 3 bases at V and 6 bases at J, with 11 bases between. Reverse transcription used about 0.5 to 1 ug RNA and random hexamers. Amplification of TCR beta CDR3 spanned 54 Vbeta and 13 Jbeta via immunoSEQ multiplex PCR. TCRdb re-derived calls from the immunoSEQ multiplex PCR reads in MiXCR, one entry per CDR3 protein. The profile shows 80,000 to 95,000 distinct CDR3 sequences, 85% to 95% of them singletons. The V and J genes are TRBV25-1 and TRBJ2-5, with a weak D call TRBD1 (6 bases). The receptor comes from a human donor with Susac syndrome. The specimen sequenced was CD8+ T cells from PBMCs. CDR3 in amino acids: CASSEDSLKTQYF. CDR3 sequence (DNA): TGTGCCAGCAGTGAGGACAGCCTTAAGACCCAGTACTTC.